A selection of T cell receptor beta chains follows, all from one sample in a study of cytomegalovirus exposure and HLA in healthy donors. This table comes from immunoSEQ multiplex PCR, and its TCRdb copy is limited to in-frame clones, with some not included. The table has about 220,000 clones, 76% seen once. Input material: PBMCs. These receptors all stem from a man aged 18 to 29 in good health and CMV-seronegative. Each CDR3 is given with its conserved first and last residue.

V	J	CDR3
TRBV19	TRBJ1-5	CASSIQALLNQPQHF
TRBV27	TRBJ1-1	CASQLTGGTEAFF
TRBV2	TRBJ2-3	CASSEEGGAHTQYF
TRBV5-6	NA	CASRLTGTGVSYEQYF
TRBV5-4	TRBJ2-1	CASSSDRGHNEQFF
TRBV7-6	TRBJ1-4	CASSRTGMNEKLFF
TRBV5-1	TRBJ2-1	CASSPRLATYNEQFF
TRBV5-1	TRBJ1-2	CASSSRGGYGYTF
TRBV5-1	TRBJ2-1	CASSLGLGGPFNEQFF
TRBV28	TRBJ2-5	CASSLGQGAQETQYF
TRBV5-1	TRBJ1-2	CASSSMTGGSGYTF
TRBV4-1	TRBJ2-7	CASSLDATSDEQYF
TRBV9	TRBJ2-1	CASSAGTTREQFF
TRBV28	TRBJ1-3	CASSLVSSGNTIYF
TRBV5-6	TRBJ1-5	CASSARQYNQPQHF
TRBV27	TRBJ2-1	CASSEWTSNEQFF
TRBV2	TRBJ2-3	CASMELAFSTDTQYF
TRBV30	TRBJ2-7	CAWDDRAREQYF
TRBV11-3	TRBJ2-3	CASSLGQRELPDTQYF
TRBV4-2	TRBJ2-3	CASSQEGSREGTQYF
TRBV29-1	TRBJ1-1	CSVVVPSTEAFF
TRBV2	TRBJ1-1	CASSGSGTEAFF
TRBV21-1	TRBJ1-4	CASSKGQGFCEKLFF
TRBV29-1	TRBJ2-1	CSVEGGRNNNEQFF
TRBV28	TRBJ2-7	CASSLDSTTYEQYF
TRBV5-6	TRBJ1-6	CASSLRTGGSPLHF
TRBV9	TRBJ2-2	CATKGGATGELFF
TRBV11-2	TRBJ1-1	CASSLVPVTEAFF
TRBV5-1	TRBJ1-4	CASSSGQGARYEKLFF
TRBV6-4	TRBJ2-1	CASSRLAGGVDEQFF
TRBV19	TRBJ1-2	CASSPDRSYGYTF
TRBV2	TRBJ2-4	CASSESRGQAKNIQYF
TRBV2	TRBJ1-4	CATRVETEKLFF
TRBV6-1	TRBJ2-7	CASSISGGSYEQYF
TRBV27	TRBJ2-3	CASSSTSGRARITDTQYF
TRBV10-2	TRBJ1-3	CASCSTGGSGNTIYF
TRBV27	TRBJ2-1	CASSPAGGMDRYNEQFF
TRBV28	TRBJ2-7	CASSLRVQRVGGALTYEQYF